These 11 T cell receptor beta chains originate from one sample sequenced in a study of T cells in Graves' hyperthyroidism and ophthalmopathy. Researchers took RNA transcripts and amplified the TCR beta CDR3 regions from them. Using the HTBI primer set, a first-round RT-PCR was run on the TCR CDR3. One entry per CDR3 protein results from TCRdb running MiXCR on the multiplex PCR reads. The sample shows hundreds of thousands of distinct CDR3 sequences, nearly 20% of them seen only once. Material for sequencing was blood. Receptors were obtained from a man aged 40-55 years with Graves' ophthalmopathy.

The J gene is TRBJ2-7, the V gene TRBV20-1, with a tentative D call TRBD2 (6 bases). This CDR3 is built from 13 residues. Trimming stripped 3 bases from V and 2 bases from J, with 11 bases between. The V gene's germline CDR1 is DFQATT and CDR2 SNEGSKA (reference sequence). The CDR3 region is CSARRGGAYEQYF. The CDR3 DNA reads as TGCAGTGCTAGGAGGGGCGGGGCCTACGAGCAGTACTTC.

The chain joins TRBV20-1 to TRBJ2-7, with TRBD2 identical over 10 bases. Near its end, the DNA agrees better with TRBJ2-1, so the J call may be wrong. Germline CDR1 reads DFQATT; CDR2 reads SNEGSKA (reference sequence). CDR3 length: 15 residues. CDR3 in amino acids: CSARGGLAGVYEQFF. Here the CDR3 DNA reads TGCAGTGCTAGGGGGGGTCTAGCGGGGGTCTACGAGCAGTTCTTC.

This clonotype turned up a few times. The V gene is TRBV29-1, the J gene TRBJ2-3, with a weak D call TRBD1 (5 bases). The germline V gene encodes CDR1 SQVTM and CDR2 ANQGSEA. With 7 bases removed from V and 0 bases from J, the gap between germline ends came to 11 bases. The CDR3 length is 13 residues. The DNA of the CDR3 is TGCAGCGAAGGACAACATAGCACAGATACGCAGTATTTT. Encoded protein: CSEGQHSTDTQYF.

The chain couples TRBV3-1 to TRBJ2-5; TRBD1 aligns across 7 bases. The CDR3 contains 15 residues. V dropped 8 bases and J dropped 3; count of bases not matched to a gene: 12. Germline-derived CDR1 and CDR2 are LGHDT and YNNKEL (reference sequence). The DNA of the CDR3 is TGTGCCAGCTGCAGATTTGGGACAGCTAAAGAGACCCAGTACTTC. The encoded protein is CASCRFGTAKETQYF.

This clonotype was detected only a few times. V usage is TRBV5-1 and J usage is TRBJ2-5, with 7 bases identical to TRBD1. Losses at the gene ends were 4 bases for V and 1 base for J; bases not matched to a gene: 10. The germline CDR1 and CDR2 sequences are SGHRS and YFSETQ. CDR3 length equals 16 residues. The CDR3 loop is CASSGGQLSAQETQYF. CDR3 DNA: TGCGCCAGCAGCGGGGGACAGCTTTCCGCCCAAGAGACCCAGTACTTC.

This clonotype came up many times. V and J are TRBV5-6 and TRBJ2-2; no reliable D call. Per germline, CDR1 SGHDT and CDR2 YYEEEE. The germline V and J ends were trimmed by 2 bases and 4 bases, with 6 bases remaining between them. The CDR3 contains 13 residues. CDR3 amino acids: CASSFYTTGELFF. The CDR3 DNA sequence: TGTGCCAGCAGCTTTTATACCACCGGGGAGCTGTTTTTT.

This clonotype was seen at least ten times. The CDR3 DNA follows: TGTGCCAGCAACGAAAACAGGGGTGTCAACGAGCAGTACTTC. Its protein product is CASNENRGVNEQYF. The chain employs TRBV28 and TRBJ2-7; TRBD1 matches 7 bases. The CDR3 consists of 14 residues. With 7 bases clipped from V and 5 bases from J, the junction kept 11 bases outside the gene matches. CDR1 is MDHEN, CDR2 SYDVKM, per germline.

The CDR3 nucleotides are TGTGCCAGCACGAAGGGACAGGAGCTACTTAATGAAAAACTGTTTTTT. Protein: CASTKGQELLNEKLFF. The rearrangement uses TRBV6-1 and TRBJ1-4, with TRBD1 matching over 8 bases. Germline CDR1 is MNHNS and CDR2 is SASEGT. The CDR3 is made up of 16 amino acids. Trimming removed 7 bases from V and 4 bases from J; junction bases left unmatched: 11.

The chain has TRBV19 and TRBJ2-2; D is ambiguous. From germline, CDR1 is LNHDA and CDR2 SQIVND (reference sequence). The CDR3 extends over 16 amino acids. The V end was cut by 3 bases, the J end by 0 bases, with 11 bases between. As DNA, the CDR3 is TGTGCCAGTAGTATGGGTTGGGGTGCGAACACCGGGGAGCTGTTTTTT. Translated: CASSMGWGANTGELFF.

This clonotype was detected a few times. The chain is built from TRBV30 and TRBJ2-5, with 9 bases aligning to TRBD1. This CDR3 spans 15 amino acids. Looked up from germline, CDR1 is GTSNPN and CDR2 is SVGIG (reference sequence). The ends lost 6 bases at V and 2 bases at J; junction bases unmatched: 10. CDR3 coding DNA: TGTGCCTGCCTCTCGGACAGGGGCCGGCAAGAGACCCAGTACTTC. Amino acid sequence: CACLSDRGRQETQYF.

This clonotype turned up a few times. The chain has TRBV24-1 and TRBJ1-2; 7 bases are a match to TRBD1. The CDR3 loop spans 14 amino acids. V was pared by 2 bases and J by 6 bases, with 5 bases of the junction left unmatched. CDR1 is KGHDR, CDR2 SFDVKD, per germline. For the CDR3, the DNA is TGTGCCACCAGTGATTCAGAGGGGGCGGATGGCTACACCTTC. Amino acids: CATSDSEGADGYTF.